What follows are 29 T cell receptor beta chains derived from one specimen sequenced in a study of blood T cells in healthy people across ages. A second PCR of about 6 to 11 cycles used a sample-barcoded 5' primer and a J-beta primer mix. TCRdb used MiXCR to reprocess the 5' RACE reads, holding one entry per CDR3 protein. The sample shows some 760,000 distinct CDR3 sequences, around 25% of them seen only once. These sequences were also reported in another study, on T cells of mothers and their children.

Sequenced input: blood. These receptors all come from a boy younger than 18 in good health.

This clonotype was detected once. CDR3 loop: CSAREGRSPGELFF. The DNA for the CDR3 is TGCAGTGCCCGCGAAGGCCGGAGCCCCGGGGAGCTGTTTTTT. The rearrangement joins TRBV20-1 to TRBJ2-2, with D hard to call. The CDR3 contains 14 residues. Between the trimmed V and J ends, which lost 6 bases and 6 bases, there was a span of 17 bases. Germline V lookup: CDR1 DFQATT, CDR2 SNEGSKA (reference sequence).

The gene calls are TRBV29-1 and TRBJ2-5; 8 bases match TRBD2. Judging by the DNA end, TRBJ2-1 fits better; the J call may be wrong. Germline loops: CDR1 SQVTM, CDR2 ANQGSEA. This CDR3 is built from 15 residues. CDR3 residues: CSVEGVPGGLNEQFF. Written as DNA, the CDR3 is TGCAGCGTTGAAGGCGTCCCGGGGGGGCTCAATGAGCAGTTCTTC.

This chain joins TRBV25-1 and TRBJ2-5; D call uncertain. The DNA end is a closer match to TRBJ2-7, so the J assignment may be wrong. The CDR3 spans 12 residues. The germline V gene has CDR1 MGHDK and CDR2 SYGVNS. CDR3 in DNA: TGTGCCAGCGAGGCGGACTCCTACGAGCAGTACTTC. This encodes CASEADSYEQYF.

On this clonotype itself: A junction end diverges from the germline sequence, so it may reflect a read error. The chain uses TRBV6-1 and TRBJ1-1, with D maybe TRBD1 (5 bases). The CDR3 has 12 residues. Germline V gene sequence: CDR1 MNHNS, CDR2 SASEGT. The CDR3 coding sequence is TGTGTCAGCAGTGAAGGGGAAACTGAAGCTTTCTTT. Its translation is CVSSEGETEAFF.

The CDR3 sequence is CSVEVGDRSYEQYF. The CDR3 region has the DNA TGCAGCGTTGAAGTCGGTGACAGGAGCTACGAGCAGTACTTC. The chain uses TRBV29-1 and TRBJ2-5; D might be TRBD1 (6 bases). The closer fit of TRBJ2-7 to the DNA end suggests the J call may be wrong. Looked up from germline, CDR1 is SQVTM and CDR2 is ANQGSEA. The CDR3 totals 14 residues.

The rearrangement uses TRBV12-3 or TRBV12-4 and TRBJ2-5; 7 bases agree with TRBD1. J lost 5 bases, V lost 5 bases, and 5 bases had no gene match. This CDR3 is built from 13 residues. The CDR3 sequence: CASSVRGPETQYF. For the CDR3, the DNA is TGTGCCAGCAGTGTAAGGGGGCCGGAGACCCAGTACTTC.

This rearrangement joins TRBV7-3 to TRBJ2-1; the D call may be TRBD1 or TRBD2 (7 bases each). With 5 bases removed from V and 1 base from J, the gap between germline ends came to 15 bases. This CDR3 has 16 amino acids. CDR1 is SGHTA, CDR2 FQGTGA, per germline. CDR3: CASSPRRGGSYNEQFF. In DNA, the CDR3 is TGTGCCAGCAGCCCTCGCAGGGGGGGTTCCTACAATGAGCAGTTCTTC.

This clonotype occurred a few times. The chain joins TRBV19 to TRBJ2-1, with D hard to call. The germline CDR1 and CDR2 sequences are LNHDA and SQIVND (reference sequence). Trimming shortened V by 2 bases and J by 0 bases, and 14 bases separated the two germline ends. The CDR3 consists of 17 residues. The CDR3: CASSILSYQVSYNEQFF. The CDR3 DNA follows: TGTGCCAGTAGTATACTCAGTTACCAAGTCTCCTACAATGAGCAGTTCTTC. Together with reference TRBV19 and TRBJ2-1, the CDR3 gives the full variable domain: DGGITQSPKYLFRKEGQNVTLSCEQNLNHDAMYWYRQDPGQGLRLIYYSQIVNDFQKGDIAEGYSVSREKKESFPLTVTSAQKNPTAFYLCASSILSYQVSYNEQFFGPGTRLTVL.

In its sample, this clonotype was seen a few times. This sequence joins TRBV13 and TRBJ2-3; the match to TRBD2 covers 9 bases. CDR1 and CDR2 from the germline V gene are PRHDT and FYEKMQ (reference sequence). V lost 4 bases and J lost 3; bases outside the gene matches: 20. This CDR3 is built from 20 residues. The CDR3 bases are TGTGCCAGCAGCTCCTCCGGGACCATTATTACTAGCGGGCTGACAGATACGCAGTATTTT. It is translated as CASSSSGTIITSGLTDTQYF.

The chain joins TRBV12-3 or TRBV12-4 to TRBJ1-2, with D possibly being TRBD1 (5 bases). The length of the CDR3 is 11 residues. The V end lost 6 bases, the J end lost 8 bases, and 10 bases lay between the germline ends. DNA for the CDR3: TGTGCCAGCAGGGGACCCGGGGGCTACACCTTC. Amino acid sequence: CASRGPGGYTF.

The chain links TRBV11-2 to TRBJ1-2; D may be TRBD1 (5 bases). This CDR3 has 16 amino acids. The V gene lost 4 bases and the J gene lost 4 bases, with 19 bases spanning the gap. Germline CDR1 is SGHAT and CDR2 is FQNNGV. CDR3 region: CASSSLTAQPGYGYTF. The CDR3 DNA reads as TGTGCCAGCAGCTCGCTGACAGCCCAGCCCGGCTATGGCTACACCTTC.

This clonotype was recorded a few times. V is TRBV7-9 and J is TRBJ2-5; 15 bases map to TRBD2. Germline CDR1 is SEHNR and CDR2 is FQNEAQ (reference sequence). J gave up 5 bases and V 8 bases, and 3 bases lay outside the gene matches. The CDR3 is 14 residues long. As DNA, the CDR3 is TGTGCCAGCCAGGGACTAGCGGGAGGTGAGACCCAGTACTTC. Residues: CASQGLAGGETQYF.

This clonotype was detected only a few times. The V gene is TRBV9, the J gene TRBJ2-1; TRBD1 or TRBD2 may be the D gene (5 bases each). The CDR3 runs 15 residues. Germline V gene lookup returns CDR1 SGDLS and CDR2 YYNGEE. Trimming stripped 0 bases from V and 3 bases from J, with 10 bases between. The CDR3 spells CASSVAGGNYNEQFF. CDR3 nucleotide sequence: TGTGCCAGCAGCGTAGCTGGGGGAAACTACAATGAGCAGTTCTTC.

CDR3 sequence reads: CASSLMGGRIDTQYF. In nucleotides, the CDR3 is TGTGCCAGCAGTTTGATGGGGGGCCGAATAGATACGCAGTATTTT. The V and J genes are TRBV12-3 or TRBV12-4 and TRBJ2-3, with D possibly being TRBD1 or TRBD2 (6 bases each). The length of the CDR3 is 15 residues. V lost 3 bases to trimming and J lost 5 bases, with 15 bases between them.

In DNA form, the CDR3 reads TGTGCCAGCAGCCTCGAGAATTGGCTAGCGGAGCAGTACTTC. It specifies CASSLENWLAEQYF. The chain has TRBV6-1 and TRBJ2-7, with D possibly being TRBD2 (6 bases). This CDR3 has 14 residues. Germline-derived CDR1 and CDR2 are MNHNS and SASEGT. Trimming removed 6 bases at V and 7 bases at J, with 19 bases between.

This clonotype came up many times. This chain uses TRBV7-2 with TRBJ2-5; 15 bases match TRBD2. CDR3 length: 15 residues. Trimming removed 5 bases from V and 7 bases from J; junction bases left unmatched: 5. The V gene's germline CDR1 is SGHTA and CDR2 FQGNSA. The CDR3 reads CASSPGLAGGATQYF. CDR3 DNA: TGTGCCAGCAGCCCGGGACTAGCGGGAGGTGCGACCCAGTACTTC.

CDR3 amino acids: CASSLGVITDTQYF. Written as DNA, the CDR3 is TGTGCCAGCAGCCTTGGTGTTATCACAGATACGCAGTATTTT. The rearrangement joins TRBV13 to TRBJ2-3, with D unresolved. CDR1 and CDR2 (germline): PRHDT, FYEKMQ (reference sequence). The CDR3 runs 14 residues. Trimming removed 5 bases from V and 2 bases from J, with 11 bases in between.

This CDR3 reads CASSFGGSNEKLFF. The CDR3 bases are TGTGCCAGCAGCTTTGGGGGCTCTAATGAAAAACTGTTTTTT. The rearrangement uses TRBV7-2 and TRBJ1-4, with D maybe TRBD1 (6 bases). Germline CDR1 reads SGHTA; CDR2 reads FQGNSA. CDR3 length: 14 amino acids. Trimming shortened V by 3 bases and J by 3 bases, and 8 bases separated the two germline ends. The entire variable domain, with the rest obtained from reference TRBV7-2 and TRBJ1-4, is as follows: GAGVSQSPSNKVTEKGKDVELRCDPISGHTALYWYRQSLGQGLEFLIYFQGNSAPDKSGLPSDRFSAERTGGSVSTLTIQRTQQEDSAVYLCASSFGGSNEKLFFGSGTQLSVL.

This clonotype has a handful of counts. The chain uses TRBV11-2 and TRBJ1-6; TRBD1 agrees at 9 bases. Looked up from germline, CDR1 is SGHAT and CDR2 is FQNNGV. J was trimmed by 9 bases and V by 4 bases; bases with no gene match: 7. The CDR3 is made up of 15 amino acids. The CDR3 DNA reads as TGTGCCAGCAGCTCGTACAGGGGGCGGGCTTCACCCCTCCACTTT. Its translation: CASSSYRGRASPLHF.

This clonotype was seen more than once but under ten times. A read error may account for a junction end that differs from germline. The rearrangement links TRBV12-3 or TRBV12-4 to TRBJ2-1; unclear D gene. The CDR3 contains 14 residues. The CDR3 DNA reads TGTGCCAGCAGTTTTCGGGCAATAAGCAATGAGCGGTTCTTC. Amino acid sequence: CASSFRAISNERFF.

The chain carries TRBV29-1 and TRBJ2-1; D is tentatively TRBD1 or TRBD2 (5 bases each). The V gene's germline CDR1 is SQVTM and CDR2 ANQGSEA. The CDR3 totals 15 residues. The ends were cut back, 7 bases at V and 5 bases at J, with 21 bases in the middle. The CDR3 DNA reads as TGCAGCGCCCTGCCTTTCGGGACGGGAAACAATGAGCAGTTCTTC. Translated: CSALPFGTGNNEQFF.

This chain joins TRBV6-2 or TRBV6-3 and TRBJ2-1, with D possibly called TRBD1 or TRBD2 (5 bases each). The CDR3 spans 15 residues. V lost 2 bases to trimming and J lost 6 bases, with 14 bases between them. Germline assignment: CDR1 MNHEY and CDR2 SVGEGT. CDR3 region: CASSYVFGAANEQFF. In DNA, the CDR3 is TGTGCCAGCAGTTACGTTTTCGGGGCGGCCAATGAGCAGTTCTTC.

The chain links TRBV4-2 to TRBJ1-6; no definite D call. CDR1 LGHNA and CDR2 YNFKEQ come from the germline V gene. V was trimmed by 4 bases and J by 6 bases, leaving 13 bases between them. The CDR3 loop spans 15 amino acids. The CDR3 sequence: CASSRPPGSNSPLHF. CDR3 bases: TGTGCCAGCAGCCGCCCTCCGGGGAGTAATTCACCCCTCCACTTT.

The V and J genes are TRBV7-9 and TRBJ1-1, with D unclear. V gave up 1 base and J gave up 10 bases, with 13 bases separating them. The CDR3 totals 13 residues. In germline, CDR1 is SEHNR, CDR2 FQNEAQ (reference sequence). The CDR3 coding sequence is TGTGCCAGCAGCTTAGATAACTTGAAGGGAGCTTTCTTT. It codes for CASSLDNLKGAFF.

In its sample, this clonotype was seen a few times. This chain connects TRBV5-1 to TRBJ2-1; unclear D gene. The V gene lost 0 bases and the J gene lost 3 bases, with 10 bases spanning the gap. The CDR3 sequence is 15 residues long. Germline CDR1 SGHRS, CDR2 YFSETQ. The CDR3 loop is CASSLVSTGYNEQFF. CDR3 DNA sequence: TGCGCCAGCAGCTTGGTATCTACGGGCTACAATGAGCAGTTCTTC.

This chain uses TRBV5-1 with TRBJ2-1; D call uncertain. V was shortened by 7 bases and J by 7 bases, with 15 bases between the two germline ends. Germline V CDR1 and CDR2: SGHRS, YFSETQ. This CDR3 contains 13 residues. CDR3 loop: CASEAVPQNEQFF. As DNA, the CDR3 is TGCGCCAGCGAGGCAGTCCCCCAGAATGAGCAGTTCTTC. Full variable domain (remainder filled in from reference TRBV5-1 and TRBJ2-1): KAGVTQTPRYLIKTRGQQVTLSCSPISGHRSVSWYQQTPGQGLQFLFEYFSETQRNKGNFPGRFSGRQFSNSRSEMNVSTLELGDSALYLCASEAVPQNEQFFGPGTRLTVL.

This rearrangement joins TRBV12-3 or TRBV12-4 to TRBJ1-4; 7 bases match TRBD1. The CDR3 spans 14 residues. Germline trimming cut 6 bases from V and 8 bases from J; bases unmatched to any gene: 9. The DNA for the CDR3 is TGTGCCAGCAGAAAAACAGGGGTGGGGGAAAAACTGTTTTTT. Protein sequence: CASRKTGVGEKLFF.

The chain combines TRBV25-1 with TRBJ2-7, with a possible D match to TRBD2 (5 bases). Germline loops: CDR1 MGHDK, CDR2 SYGVNS. V shed 8 bases and J shed 3 bases, with 8 bases lying between them. This CDR3 is built from 11 residues. The CDR3 DNA sequence: TGTGCCAGCGGACTTCTCTACGAGCAGTACTTC. It codes for CASGLLYEQYF.

The chain employs TRBV4-2 and TRBJ2-7; possible D gene TRBD2, 5 bases. Germline V CDR1 and CDR2: LGHNA, YNFKEQ. V was trimmed by 0 bases and J by 5 bases, leaving 17 bases between them. The CDR3 sequence is 16 residues long. The CDR3 coding sequence is TGTGCCAGCAGCCAAGATCGCGGACTCCAGTGGGACGAGCAGTACTTC. It is translated as CASSQDRGLQWDEQYF.